This is a list of T cell receptor beta chains from one sample in a study of T cells in Graves' hyperthyroidism and ophthalmopathy. TCRdb ran MiXCR on the multiplex PCR reads and lists one entry per CDR3 protein. The profile shows around 430,000 distinct CDR3 sequences, about 15% of them singletons. Material: blood. The receptors were gathered from a woman aged 25-40 years with Graves' hyperthyroidism. CDR3s include the opening cysteine and the closing phenylalanine or tryptophan. The D gene is left open where the match is weak. The listing skips clone size in some rows; elsewhere it reads once, few, many or a size class.

V gene,D gene,clone size,J gene,CDR3 DNA,CDR3 protein
TRBV15,TRBD1,few,TRBJ1-5,TGTGCCACCAGCAGGGAAGGACAGGGAAAAGGCAATCAGCCCCAGCATTTT,CATSREGQGKGNQPQHF
TRBV5-6,TRBD2,few,TRBJ2-1,TGTGCCAGCAGCGGTCCGGGACTAGCGGAGCTGTACAATGAGCAGTTCTTC,CASSGPGLAELYNEQFF
TRBV5-1,TRBD2,.,TRBJ2-1,TGCGCCAGCAGTGTTTCCGGGACTAGCGGTTTAGAGCAGTTCTTC,CASSVSGTSGLEQFF
TRBV5-6,TRBD2,.,TRBJ2-7,TGTGCCAGCAGCTTTAGGACTAGCGGGTTTGGGCGCTACGAGCAGTACTTC,CASSFRTSGFGRYEQYF
TRBV29-1,.,many,TRBJ2-1,TGCAGCGTTGTATTACAGGGAAGTGGCAATGAGCAGTTCTTC,CSVVLQGSGNEQFF
TRBV27,TRBD1,many,TRBJ1-2,TGTGCCAGCAGTTTATCGGCAGGGGGTTATGGCTACACCTTC,CASSLSAGGYGYTF
TRBV28,.,.,TRBJ2-2,TGTGCCGGCCCTCCTCCGGGACAAATCACCGGGGAGCTGTTTTTT,CAGPPPGQITGELFF
TRBV4-1,.,.,TRBJ2-7,TGCGCCAGCAGCCAAGTCGGGACGGCAACCTACGAGCAGTACTTC,CASSQVGTATYEQYF
TRBV2,TRBD1,few,TRBJ2-2,TGTGCCAGCACTCCCACAGGGGCTTACACCGGGGAGCTGTTTTTT,CASTPTGAYTGELFF
TRBV24-1,TRBD2,.,TRBJ2-7,TGTGCCACCAGTGAGGGACTAGCGGGACAGGGGGTGAAGCAGTACTTC,CATSEGLAGQGVKQYF
TRBV27,TRBD1,few,TRBJ1-4,TGTGCCAGCAGTCCCCAGGGGCAGGGGGTAGGTGAAAAACTGTTTTTT,CASSPQGQGVGEKLFF
TRBV12-3/TRBV12-4,.,many,TRBJ1-4,TGTGCCAGCAGTTTGGCGGGGGCTTCTAATGAAAAACTGTTTTTT,CASSLAGASNEKLFF
TRBV29-1,.,few,TRBJ2-7,TGCAGCGTTGGAAAATCCTACGAGCAGTACTTC,CSVGKSYEQYF
TRBV9,TRBD1,many,TRBJ2-7,TGTGCCAGCAGCGTAGCCCACTCCGGGACAGGGAAAGAGCAGTACTTC,CASSVAHSGTGKEQYF
TRBV28,.,many,TRBJ1-1,TGTGCCAGCAGTTTTGACGGACCGAACACTGAAGCTTTCTTT,CASSFDGPNTEAFF
TRBV28,TRBD1,many,TRBJ1-2,TGTGCCAGCAGTTTAACAGGGGGAGGGGACTATGGCTACACCTTC,CASSLTGGGDYGYTF
TRBV7-9,TRBD1,few,TRBJ1-1,TGTGCCAGCAGCTCCGGACAGGGGGAAGGGGAAGCTTTCTTT,CASSSGQGEGEAFF
TRBV19,.,.,TRBJ2-5,TGTGCCAGTAGTATAGTGGGTGCACGAGAGACCCAGTACTTC,CASSIVGARETQYF
TRBV18,.,.,TRBJ2-7,TGTGCCAGCCCCGGAGGAATGGGATTCAACGAGCAGTACTTC,CASPGGMGFNEQYF
TRBV7-3,TRBD2,many,TRBJ2-3,TGTGCCAGCAGCTTATTGTCTAGCGGGCTCGAGGGCACAGATACGCAGTATTTT,CASSLLSSGLEGTDTQYF
TRBV4-1,.,many,TRBJ1-1,TGCGCCAGCAGCCAAGAGGCGTTTGGCAGGGGGAACACTGAAGCTTTCTTT,CASSQEAFGRGNTEAFF
TRBV18,.,many,TRBJ1-6,TGTGCCAGCTCACCACCTTCGACCCGGGGGTATTCACCCCTCCACTTT,CASSPPSTRGYSPLHF
TRBV20-1,.,few,TRBJ2-1,TGCAGTGCTAGAGAGCCGGACAAGCAGTTCTTC,CSAREPDKQFF
TRBV20-1,TRBD2,many,TRBJ2-3,TGCAGCTCATATCCCCAGCGGGAGAGCACAGATACGCAGTATTTT,CSSYPQRESTDTQYF
TRBV7-2,TRBD1,few,TRBJ2-7,TGTGCCAGCAGCCCCCGGGACAGGGGATTTGGCGAGCAGTACTTC,CASSPRDRGFGEQYF
TRBV10-3,.,.,TRBJ1-3,TGTGCCATCAGTGGCCAGGGAGTCCAAAACACCATATATTTT,CAISGQGVQNTIYF
TRBV20-1,.,few,TRBJ1-4,TGCAGTGCTAGAAGAGGGACAACTAATGAAAAACTGTTTTTT,CSARRGTTNEKLFF
TRBV12-3/TRBV12-4,.,.,TRBJ1-6,TGTGCCAGCAGTTTAAGGCAGTACAATTCACCCCTCCACTTT,CASSLRQYNSPLHF
TRBV4-2,TRBD1,.,TRBJ2-7,TGTGCCAGCAGCCACGACCACGCACAGGGGCGTGAGCAGTACTTC,CASSHDHAQGREQYF
TRBV15,TRBD2,many,TRBJ2-1,TGTGCCACCAGCAGAGGAGGGCTAGCGGGGGGGAGCTCCTACAATGAGCAGTTCTTC,CATSRGGLAGGSSYNEQFF
TRBV11-2,TRBD2,many,TRBJ2-2,TGTGCCAGCAGCTTTGGAGCGGGAGGCACCGGGGAGCTGTTTTTT,CASSFGAGGTGELFF
TRBV28,TRBD1,many,TRBJ2-4,TGTGCCAGCAGCCGGGGACAGGGAGAAGTGGCCAAAAACATTCAGTACTTC,CASSRGQGEVAKNIQYF
TRBV11-2,TRBD2,many,TRBJ2-7,TGTGCCAGCAGCTTAGGAGGCGGGAGAGGGTACGAGCAGTACTTC,CASSLGGGRGYEQYF
TRBV30,.,.,TRBJ1-1,TGTGCCTGGAGACCGGCCCCTAACACTGAAGCTTTCTTT,CAWRPAPNTEAFF
TRBV20-1,.,many,TRBJ2-7,TGCAGTGCTAGGGCAGGAAGTATCTACGAGCAGTACTTC,CSARAGSIYEQYF
TRBV27,TRBD2,few,TRBJ2-7,TGTGCCAGCAGTAAGACTAGCGGGATCCCCTACGAGCAGTACTTC,CASSKTSGIPYEQYF
TRBV30,.,many,TRBJ1-1,TGTGCCTGGAGTCGGACAGTGAACACTGAAGCTTTCTTT,CAWSRTVNTEAFF
TRBV27,.,many,TRBJ2-4,TGTGCCAGCAGACCGGCTTGGAAAAACATTCAGTACTTC,CASRPAWKNIQYF
TRBV5-1,.,.,TRBJ2-3,TGCGCCAGCAGCTTGGATGCGGCCCCTACAGATACGCAGTATTTT,CASSLDAAPTDTQYF
TRBV7-9,.,many,TRBJ2-1,TGTGCCAGCAGCCAACCTAATGAGCAGTTCTTC,CASSQPNEQFF
TRBV18,.,many,TRBJ2-7,TGTGCCAGCTCACCGGACAGCAACCTTTACGAGCAGTACTTC,CASSPDSNLYEQYF
TRBV7-3,.,.,TRBJ2-3,TGTGCCAGCAGCTTAACTTCGGGAGTGGGGGCAGATACGCAGTATTTT,CASSLTSGVGADTQYF
TRBV5-1,TRBD1,many,TRBJ1-1,TGCGCCAGCAGCGCCCCGGGACAGGGGAGCACTGAAGCTTTCTTT,CASSAPGQGSTEAFF
TRBV3-1,.,few,TRBJ1-4,TGTGCCAGCAATCATGGGCTTAATGAAAAACTGTTTTTT,CASNHGLNEKLFF
TRBV7-9,.,many,TRBJ1-1,TGTGCCAGCAGCACTACGACAGAGAACACTGAAGCTTTCTTT,CASSTTTENTEAFF
TRBV2,.,few,TRBJ2-7,TGTGCCAGCAGTGGGGTTAGCGGAGCACCCTACGAGCAGTACTTC,CASSGVSGAPYEQYF
TRBV7-9,.,many,TRBJ2-3,TGTGCCAGCAGCCGTAGAGTTAGCACAGATACGCAGTATTTT,CASSRRVSTDTQYF
TRBV28,.,many,TRBJ2-3,TGTGCCAGCCCGTCCTCCACAGATACGCAGTATTTT,CASPSSTDTQYF
TRBV3-1,.,many,TRBJ2-2,TGTGCCAGCAGCCGAGGGACAGCGGGTACCGGGGAGCTGTTTTTT,CASSRGTAGTGELFF
TRBV4-1,TRBD2,many,TRBJ2-5,TGCGCCACCAGCCCGCGGAGCGCGGGAGGAGGTGAGACCCAGTACTTC,CATSPRSAGGGETQYF
TRBV19,TRBD2,few,TRBJ2-2,TGTGCCAGTAGTATCGCTAATCCGGGACTAGCGTCCACCGGGGAGCTGTTTTTT,CASSIANPGLASTGELFF
TRBV20-1,.,many,TRBJ1-1,TGCAGTGCTAGAATACCTCGACAGAGCAGCACTGAAGCTTTCTTT,CSARIPRQSSTEAFF
TRBV28,TRBD2,.,TRBJ2-3,TGTGCCAGCAGTCGCGGGACTAGCGCCGCACAGAAAACAGATACGCAGTATTTT,CASSRGTSAAQKTDTQYF
TRBV3-1,TRBD2,.,TRBJ2-1,TGTGCCAGCAGCCACACCTACGGGACTAGCGGGAGCCCCTCCTACAATGAGCAGTTCTTC,CASSHTYGTSGSPSYNEQFF
TRBV20-1,TRBD2,.,TRBJ2-7,TGCAGTGCTAGCCGCGACACCAGCGGGAGATACGAGCAGTACTTC,CSASRDTSGRYEQYF
TRBV12-3/TRBV12-4,.,many,TRBJ1-1,TGTGCCAGCAGTTGGGGCGGGAGTCGGACTGAAGCTTTCTTT,CASSWGGSRTEAFF
TRBV30,.,many,TRBJ1-1,TGTGCCTGGAGTGTACAGATTGGACAGAGGAACACTGAAGCTTTCTTT,CAWSVQIGQRNTEAFF
TRBV4-1,.,.,TRBJ1-5,TGCGCCAGCAGCCAACCAAGGTCGGGGGCCGGTCAGCCCCAGCATTTT,CASSQPRSGAGQPQHF
TRBV5-1,.,many,TRBJ2-3,TGCGCCAGCCGGGACCTCTCTAGCACAGATACGCAGTATTTT,CASRDLSSTDTQYF